Sequencing of this T cell receptor (beta chain) was carried out in a study of CD8 T cells in Susac syndrome. TEMRA cells were FACS-enriched, unlike CD8+ and CD4+ T cells, which were negatively isolated. This clonotype was picked up one time. RNA totalling roughly 0.5 to 1 ug underwent reverse transcription with random hexamers. Coverage of TCR beta CDR3 amplification by immunoSEQ multiplex PCR extended to 54 Vbeta and 13 Jbeta. TCRdb fed the immunoSEQ multiplex PCR reads into MiXCR, producing one record per CDR3 protein. Of 200,000 or so distinct CDR3 sequences detected, more than 85% appear once; the ten largest clones hold around 0.16%. The CDR3 is 17 amino acids. Germline CDR1 SQVTM, CDR2 ANQGSEA. J was trimmed by 0 bases and V by 5 bases; bases with no gene match: 4.

This chain joins TRBV29-1 and TRBJ2-2, with 15 bases lining up with TRBD2. The TCR sequence derives from a human donor with Susac syndrome. The sample consisted of CD8+ T cells from PBMCs. CDR3 region: CSVQGLAGGPNTGELFF. The CDR3 DNA reads as TGCAGCGTTCAGGGACTAGCGGGAGGACCGAACACCGGGGAGCTGTTTTTT.